This TCR beta chain was captured by sequencing in a study of shared clonotypes between healthy human individuals. Profiled with immunoSEQ multiplex PCR; TCRdb holds only in-frame clones, not every one. The sample has 1.4 million to 1.5 million clones, roughly 96% seen once. Per germline, CDR1 SGDLS and CDR2 YYNGEE. The CDR3 is made up of 16 amino acids. The germline V and J ends were trimmed by 0 bases and 4 bases, with 15 bases remaining between them. Sequencing was carried out using naive CD4+ T cells sorted from blood. Regarding subset: CD45RA+ positively selected. This chain links TRBV9 with TRBJ2-3; D is perhaps TRBD1 (5 bases). This TCR derives from a man in his thirties or forties in good health. The CDR3 is CASSVAPGSIPDTQYF. DNA for the CDR3: TGTGCCAGCAGCGTAGCGCCAGGGTCTATCCCAGATACGCAGTATTTT.